This T cell receptor beta chain was sequenced in a study of OX40 agonist ivuxolimab in advanced cancers. General study findings and limits: At 0.1 to 3.0 mg/kg, clonal expansion of CD4+ and CD8+ blood T cells had occurred by week 6. Low normalized clonal expansion also occurred in some nonresponding patients.

Germline CDR1 reads SQVTM; CDR2 reads ANQGSEA. This CDR3 has 15 amino acids. J was trimmed by 0 bases and V by 3 bases; bases with no gene match: 7. In the case of this clone: The antigen remains undetermined.

Only in-frame clones appear in the TCRdb table, and some are missing; sequencing was by immunoSEQ multiplex PCR. The table records about 46,000 clones, 75% to 90% of them present only once. The genes are TRBV29-1 and TRBJ1-1, with TRBD1 identical over 7 bases. The clonotype comes from an adult with an advanced solid tumor such as melanoma, head and neck, liver or kidney cancer. The material was CD4+ or CD8+ T cells sorted from blood, obtained in a trial of the OX40 agonist ivuxolimab. The chain's CDR3 is CSVDGTADMNTEAFF. DNA of the CDR3: TGCAGCGTTGATGGGACAGCCGACATGAACACTGAAGCTTTCTTT.